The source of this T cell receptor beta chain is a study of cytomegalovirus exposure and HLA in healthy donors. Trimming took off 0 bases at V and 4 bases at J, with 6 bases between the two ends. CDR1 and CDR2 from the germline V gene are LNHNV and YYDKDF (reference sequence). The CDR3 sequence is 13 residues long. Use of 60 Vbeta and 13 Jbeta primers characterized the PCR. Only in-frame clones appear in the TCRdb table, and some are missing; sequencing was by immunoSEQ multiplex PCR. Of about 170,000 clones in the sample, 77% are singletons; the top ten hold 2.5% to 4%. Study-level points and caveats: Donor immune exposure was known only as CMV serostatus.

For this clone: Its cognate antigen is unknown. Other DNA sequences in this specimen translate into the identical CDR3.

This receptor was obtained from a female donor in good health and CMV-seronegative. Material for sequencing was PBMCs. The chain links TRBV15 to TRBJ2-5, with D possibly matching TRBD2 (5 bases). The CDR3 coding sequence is TGTGCCACCAGCAGAGACCGGGGAGAGACCCAGTACTTC. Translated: CATSRDRGETQYF.